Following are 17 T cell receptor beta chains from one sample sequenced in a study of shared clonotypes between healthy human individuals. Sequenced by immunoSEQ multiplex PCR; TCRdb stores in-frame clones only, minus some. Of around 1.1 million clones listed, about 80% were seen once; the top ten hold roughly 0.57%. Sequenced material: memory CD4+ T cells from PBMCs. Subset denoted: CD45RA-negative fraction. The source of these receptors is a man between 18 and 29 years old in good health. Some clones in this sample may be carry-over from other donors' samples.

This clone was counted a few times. This CDR3 is CASSLDPGGSGGYTF. Written as DNA, the CDR3 is TGCGCCAGCAGCTTGGACCCCGGGGGAAGTGGTGGCTACACCTTC. J is TRBJ1-2 and V is TRBV5-1; D is possibly TRBD1 (5 bases). Trimming pared 0 bases from V and 7 bases from J, leaving 16 bases between. The CDR3 extends over 15 amino acids. Germline V gene lookup returns CDR1 SGHRS and CDR2 YFSETQ. The full variable domain, rest sourced from reference TRBV5-1 and TRBJ1-2, is KAGVTQTPRYLIKTRGQQVTLSCSPISGHRSVSWYQQTPGQGLQFLFEYFSETQRNKGNFPGRFSGRQFSNSRSEMNVSTLELGDSALYLCASSLDPGGSGGYTFGSGTRLTVV.

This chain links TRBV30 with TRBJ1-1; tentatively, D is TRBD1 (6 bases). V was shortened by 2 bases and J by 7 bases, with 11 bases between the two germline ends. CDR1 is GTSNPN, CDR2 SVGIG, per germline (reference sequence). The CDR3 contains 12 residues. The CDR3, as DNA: TGTGCCTGGAGTAAGGGGGTACTTGAAGCTTTCTTT. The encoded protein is CAWSKGVLEAFF.

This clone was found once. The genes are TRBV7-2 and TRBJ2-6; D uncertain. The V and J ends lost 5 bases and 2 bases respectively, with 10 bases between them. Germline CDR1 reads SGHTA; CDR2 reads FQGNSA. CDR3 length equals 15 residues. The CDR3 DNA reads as TGTGCCAGCAGCCCCACCCTCGCTGGGGCCAACGTCCTGACTTTC. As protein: CASSPTLAGANVLTF. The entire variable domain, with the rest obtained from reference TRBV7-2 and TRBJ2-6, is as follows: GAGVSQSPSNKVTEKGKDVELRCDPISGHTALYWYRQSLGQGLEFLIYFQGNSAPDKSGLPSDRFSAERTGGSVSTLTIQRTQQEDSAVYLCASSPTLAGANVLTFGAGSRLTVL.

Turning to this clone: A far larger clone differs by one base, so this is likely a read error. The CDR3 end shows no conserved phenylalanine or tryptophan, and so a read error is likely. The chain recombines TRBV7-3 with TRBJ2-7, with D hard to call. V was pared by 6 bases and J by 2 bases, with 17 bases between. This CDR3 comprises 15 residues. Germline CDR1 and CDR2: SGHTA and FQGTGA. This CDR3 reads CASSFLRYSPYEQYL. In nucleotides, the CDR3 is TGTGCCAGCAGTTTCCTCCGCTACTCACCCTACGAGCAGTACCTC.

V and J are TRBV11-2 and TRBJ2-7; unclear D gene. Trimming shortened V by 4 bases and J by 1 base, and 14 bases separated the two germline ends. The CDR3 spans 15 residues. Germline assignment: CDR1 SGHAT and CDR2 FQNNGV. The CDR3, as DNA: TGTGCCAGCAGCTCTTTGGACCAGAGGTCCTACGAGCAGTACTTC. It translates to CASSSLDQRSYEQYF.

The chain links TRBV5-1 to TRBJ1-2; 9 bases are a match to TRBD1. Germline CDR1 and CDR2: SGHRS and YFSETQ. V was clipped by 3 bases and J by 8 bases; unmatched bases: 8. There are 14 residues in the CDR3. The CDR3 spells CASSSDDRGAGYTF. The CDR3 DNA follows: TGCGCCAGCAGCTCAGACGACAGGGGGGCCGGCTACACCTTC. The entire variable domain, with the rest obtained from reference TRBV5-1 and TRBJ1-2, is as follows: KAGVTQTPRYLIKTRGQQVTLSCSPISGHRSVSWYQQTPGQGLQFLFEYFSETQRNKGNFPGRFSGRQFSNSRSEMNVSTLELGDSALYLCASSSDDRGAGYTFGSGTRLTVV.

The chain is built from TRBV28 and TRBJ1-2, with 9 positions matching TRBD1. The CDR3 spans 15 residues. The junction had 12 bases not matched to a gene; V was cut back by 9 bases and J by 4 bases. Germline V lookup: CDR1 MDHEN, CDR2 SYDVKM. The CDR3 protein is CASGGQGTSSYGYTF. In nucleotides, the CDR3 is TGTGCCAGTGGCGGACAGGGGACTTCTAGCTATGGCTACACCTTC.

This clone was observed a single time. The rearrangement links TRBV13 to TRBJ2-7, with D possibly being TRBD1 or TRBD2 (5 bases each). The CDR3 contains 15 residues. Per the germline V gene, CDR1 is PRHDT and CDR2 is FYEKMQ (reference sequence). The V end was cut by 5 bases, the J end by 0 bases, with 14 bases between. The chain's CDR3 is CASSQGRDSSYEQYF. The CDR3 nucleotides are TGTGCCAGCAGCCAAGGGAGAGACAGCTCCTACGAGCAGTACTTC. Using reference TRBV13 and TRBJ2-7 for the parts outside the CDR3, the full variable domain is AAGVIQSPRHLIKEKRETATLKCYPIPRHDTVYWYQQGPGQDPQFLISFYEKMQSDKGSIPDRFSAQQFSDYHSELNMSSLELGDSALYFCASSQGRDSSYEQYFGPGTRLTVT.

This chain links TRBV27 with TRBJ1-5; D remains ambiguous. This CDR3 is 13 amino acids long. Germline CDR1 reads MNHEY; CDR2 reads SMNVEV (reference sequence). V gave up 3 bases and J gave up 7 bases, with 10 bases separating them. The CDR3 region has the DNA TGTGCCAGCAGTTTCAGCTTTGGGCAGCCCCAGCATTTT. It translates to CASSFSFGQPQHF.

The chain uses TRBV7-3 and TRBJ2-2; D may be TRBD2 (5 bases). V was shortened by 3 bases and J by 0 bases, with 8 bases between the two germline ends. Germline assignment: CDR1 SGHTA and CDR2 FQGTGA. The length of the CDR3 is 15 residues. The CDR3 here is CASSLTTANTGELFF. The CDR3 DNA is TGTGCCAGCAGCTTGACTACAGCGAACACCGGGGAGCTGTTTTTT.

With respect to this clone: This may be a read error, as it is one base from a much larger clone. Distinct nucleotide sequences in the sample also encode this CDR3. The CDR3 loop is CASSPGTGGANEKLFF. CDR3 nucleotide sequence: TGCGCCAGCAGCCCCGGGACAGGGGGCGCTAATGAAAAACTGTTTTTT. The chain joins TRBV5-1 to TRBJ1-4, with TRBD1 identical over 12 bases. The CDR3 runs to 16 residues. Germline V gene sequence: CDR1 SGHRS, CDR2 YFSETQ. V gave up 4 bases and J gave up 3 bases; unmatched junction bases: 4.

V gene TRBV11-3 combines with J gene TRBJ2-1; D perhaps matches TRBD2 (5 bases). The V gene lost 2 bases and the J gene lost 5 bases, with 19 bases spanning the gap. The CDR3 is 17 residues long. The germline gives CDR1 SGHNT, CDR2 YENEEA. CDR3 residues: CASSLTVGPSRNNEQFF. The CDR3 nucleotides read TGTGCCAGCAGCTTAACTGTCGGACCTAGCAGAAACAATGAGCAGTTCTTC. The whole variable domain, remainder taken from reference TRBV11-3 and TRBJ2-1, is EAGVVQSPRYKIIEKKQPVAFWCNPISGHNTLYWYLQNLGQGPELLIRYENEEAVDDSQLPKDRFSAERLKGVDSTLKIQPAELGDSAVYLCASSLTVGPSRNNEQFFGPGTRLTVL.

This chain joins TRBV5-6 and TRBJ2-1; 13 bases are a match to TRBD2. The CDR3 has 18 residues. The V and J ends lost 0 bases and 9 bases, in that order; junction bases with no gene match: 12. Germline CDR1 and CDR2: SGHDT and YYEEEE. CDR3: CASSLVTSGRASHREQFF. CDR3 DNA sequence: TGTGCCAGCAGCTTGGTTACTAGCGGGAGGGCCTCACACCGTGAGCAGTTCTTC.

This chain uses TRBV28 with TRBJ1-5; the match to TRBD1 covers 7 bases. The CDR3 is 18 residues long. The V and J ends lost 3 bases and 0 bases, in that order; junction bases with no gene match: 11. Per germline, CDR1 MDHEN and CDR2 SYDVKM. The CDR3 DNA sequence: TGTGCCAGCAGTTTGATAGGGACAGTATATTATAGCAATCAGCCCCAGCATTTT. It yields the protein CASSLIGTVYYSNQPQHF.

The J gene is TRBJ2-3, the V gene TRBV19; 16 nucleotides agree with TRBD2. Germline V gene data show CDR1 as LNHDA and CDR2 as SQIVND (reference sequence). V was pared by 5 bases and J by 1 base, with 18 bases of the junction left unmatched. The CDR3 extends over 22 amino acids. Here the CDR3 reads CASSCWDRYGTSGRDCTDTQYF. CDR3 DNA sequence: TGTGCCAGTAGTTGCTGGGACAGATACGGGACTAGCGGGAGGGACTGCACAGATACGCAGTATTTT.

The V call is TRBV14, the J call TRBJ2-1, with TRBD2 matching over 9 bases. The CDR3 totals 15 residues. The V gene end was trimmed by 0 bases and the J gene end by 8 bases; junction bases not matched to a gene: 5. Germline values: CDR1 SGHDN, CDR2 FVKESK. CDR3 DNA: TGTGCCAGCAGCCAAGATATTAGCGGGAGTGATGAGCAGTTCTTC. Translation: CASSQDISGSDEQFF.

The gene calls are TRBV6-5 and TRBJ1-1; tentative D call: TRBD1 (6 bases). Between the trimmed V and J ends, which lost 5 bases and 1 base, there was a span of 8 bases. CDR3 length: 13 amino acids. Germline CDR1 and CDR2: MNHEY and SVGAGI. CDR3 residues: CASSQGSNTEAFF. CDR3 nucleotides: TGTGCCAGCAGTCAGGGGTCGAACACTGAAGCTTTCTTT.